Each of the 19 T cell receptor beta chains below was sequenced from the same sample in a study of T cells in Graves' hyperthyroidism and ophthalmopathy. Authors of the study amplified TCR beta CDR3 regions from RNA transcripts. The HTBI primer set was used in a first-round RT-PCR of the TCR CDR3. Via MiXCR, TCRdb re-called the multiplex PCR reads, giving one row per CDR3 protein. Of hundreds of thousands of distinct CDR3 sequences in the sample, around 13% are singletons; the top ten hold almost 6%. What was sequenced was blood. The origin of the receptors is a young woman with Graves' hyperthyroidism that later progressed to Graves' ophthalmopathy.

This clonotype was counted ten times or more. This sequence joins TRBV28 and TRBJ1-1, with D possibly being TRBD1 (6 bases). The V gene's germline CDR1 is MDHEN and CDR2 SYDVKM. The CDR3 extends over 17 amino acids. Trimming took off 5 bases at V and 4 bases at J, with 23 bases between the two ends. The DNA for the CDR3 is TGTGCCAGCAGTCTTCATGCACAGGGTATTGGGGTCACTGAAGCTTTCTTT. The encoded protein is CASSLHAQGIGVTEAFF.

This clonotype was recorded many times. The V and J genes are TRBV4-2 and TRBJ1-5, with TRBD1 identical over 9 bases. Germline loops: CDR1 LGHNA, CDR2 YNFKEQ. The CDR3 consists of 15 residues. Trimming cost V 3 bases and J 6 bases; bases outside gene matches: 6. The CDR3 is CASSHEQGAGQPQHF. The CDR3 DNA reads as TGTGCCAGCAGCCACGAACAGGGGGCGGGTCAGCCCCAGCATTTT.

This clonotype was counted ten times or more. This rearrangement joins TRBV27 to TRBJ1-1, with a weak D call TRBD1 (6 bases). V was clipped by 7 bases and J by 0 bases, with 15 bases between them. Germline CDR1 is MNHEY and CDR2 is SMNVEV (reference sequence). This CDR3 comprises 15 residues. Written as DNA, the CDR3 is TGTGCCAGCAAGGGGGGCGCGGGGGTGAACACTGAAGCTTTCTTT. Its protein is CASKGGAGVNTEAFF.

V gene TRBV18 combines with J gene TRBJ1-3; perhaps TRBD1 as D (5 bases). CDR1 and CDR2 (germline): KGHSH, LQKENI. Trimming took 9 bases from V and 4 from J, leaving 19 bases between them. The CDR3 is 15 amino acids. DNA of the CDR3: TGTGCCAGGACACCCCAGGGAGTACCCGGAAACACCATATATTTT. Its translation is CARTPQGVPGNTIYF.

Details on this clonotype: A much larger clonotype is one base distant, so this may be a read error. The J gene is TRBJ2-7, the V gene TRBV6-5; D is possibly TRBD2 (5 bases). Trimming took off 0 bases at V and 7 bases at J, with 22 bases between the two ends. The germline gives CDR1 MNHEY, CDR2 SVGAGI. The CDR3 consists of 17 residues. This chain's CDR3 is CASSYSMSGRHSNEQYF. The CDR3 DNA reads as TGTGCCAGCAGTTACTCGATGAGCGGCCGCCATTCCAATGAGCAGTACTTC.

The genes are TRBV5-1 and TRBJ2-3; the D gene is possibly TRBD2 (5 bases). Per germline, CDR1 SGHRS and CDR2 YFSETQ. Trimming took 5 bases from V and 8 from J, leaving 18 bases between them. The length of the CDR3 is 14 residues. The CDR3 nucleotides are TGCGCCAGCAGTCAAGTCCCAGCTGAGGGTACGCAGTATTTT. It specifies CASSQVPAEGTQYF. The variable domain in full, with the rest retrieved from reference TRBV5-1 and TRBJ2-3, is KAGVTQTPRYLIKTRGQQVTLSCSPISGHRSVSWYQQTPGQGLQFLFEYFSETQRNKGNFPGRFSGRQFSNSRSEMNVSTLELGDSALYLCASSQVPAEGTQYFGPGTRLTVL.

There are a few counts of this clonotype. The chain carries TRBV24-1 and TRBJ1-2; possibly TRBD1 for D (6 bases). CDR3 size: 14 residues. V shed 1 base and J shed 3 bases, with 8 bases lying between them. The germline gives CDR1 KGHDR, CDR2 SFDVKD. The CDR3 region has the DNA TGTGCCACCAGTGATTTATGGACAGACTATGGCTACACCTTC. This translates into CATSDLWTDYGYTF.

Ten or more counts support this clonotype. CDR3 region: CASSIKQGYEQYF. CDR3 DNA: TGTGCCAGCAGTATCAAACAGGGTTACGAGCAGTACTTC. This sequence joins TRBV2 and TRBJ2-7, with D possibly matching TRBD1 (6 bases). The CDR3 contains 13 residues. The germline V and J ends were trimmed by 5 bases and 4 bases, with 12 bases remaining between them. Germline CDR1 is SNHLY and CDR2 is FYNNEI.

This clonotype was observed a handful of times. This chain connects TRBV5-5 to TRBJ2-1, with D possibly TRBD2 on 5 matching bases. The CDR3 has 16 amino acids. The V gene's germline CDR1 is SGHKS and CDR2 YYEKEE (reference sequence). Trimming shortened V by 4 bases and J by 0 bases, and 14 bases separated the two germline ends. The DNA of the CDR3 is TGTGCCAGCAGCCGAGGACTCGAGAGCTCCTACAATGAGCAGTTCTTC. It is translated as CASSRGLESSYNEQFF.

This clonotype was picked up many times. J is TRBJ2-7 and V is TRBV12-3 or TRBV12-4, with D perhaps matching TRBD2 (5 bases). Trimming left V 4 bases short and J 0 bases short, with 13 bases between. The CDR3 spans 15 residues. The CDR3 is CASSSLRDPSYEQYF. CDR3 DNA sequence: TGTGCCAGCAGTTCCCTCCGGGATCCCTCCTACGAGCAGTACTTC.

The CDR3 DNA reads TGTGCCTGGAGTGTCAAATCGCTGGCGACCCAGTACTTC. Residues: CAWSVKSLATQYF. This chain uses TRBV30 with TRBJ2-5, with D hard to call. The CDR3 is 13 residues long. The V and J ends lost 0 bases and 7 bases respectively, with 12 bases between them. From germline, CDR1 is GTSNPN and CDR2 SVGIG (reference sequence).

The genes are TRBV19 and TRBJ1-2, with D maybe TRBD1 (5 bases). This CDR3 spans 13 amino acids. Germline CDR1 reads LNHDA; CDR2 reads SQIVND (reference sequence). V shed 3 bases and J shed 6 bases, with 11 bases lying between them. Here the CDR3 reads CASSIRARDGYTF. In DNA, the CDR3 is TGTGCCAGTAGTATCCGGGCCAGGGATGGCTACACCTTC.

This clonotype has a count of ten or more. This chain joins TRBV9 and TRBJ1-2; D perhaps matches TRBD1 (6 bases). CDR1 SGDLS and CDR2 YYNGEE come from the germline V gene. V lost 3 bases to trimming and J lost 7 bases, with 19 bases between them. The CDR3 is 15 amino acids. The CDR3 loop is CASSARTAQEGGYTF. As DNA, the CDR3 is TGTGCCAGCAGCGCCAGGACAGCCCAGGAAGGTGGCTACACCTTC.

Many counts were recorded for this clonotype. This chain connects TRBV6-1 to TRBJ2-3; the D gene is possibly TRBD1 (6 bases). Per germline, CDR1 MNHNS and CDR2 SASEGT. The V end lost 6 bases, the J end lost 4 bases, and 20 bases lay between the germline ends. This CDR3 is 16 amino acids long. In DNA, the CDR3 is TGTGCCAGCAGCTGGGGCGGTACAGGGTACGCAGATACGCAGTATTTT. This encodes CASSWGGTGYADTQYF.

The table lists this clonotype with many counts. V gene TRBV5-1 combines with J gene TRBJ2-7; TRBD2 agrees at 7 bases. This CDR3 has 13 amino acids. Germline V CDR1 and CDR2: SGHRS, YFSETQ. Losses at the gene ends were 2 bases for V and 6 bases for J; bases not matched to a gene: 5. CDR3 loop: CASSFGSGTEQYF. Here the CDR3 DNA reads TGCGCCAGCAGCTTTGGAAGCGGGACCGAGCAGTACTTC.

This clonotype was found many times. The chain recombines TRBV20-1 with TRBJ2-5, with TRBD2 matching over 12 bases. Germline CDR1 DFQATT, CDR2 SNEGSKA (reference sequence). The J segment lost 4 bases and the V segment lost 1 base, leaving 1 base of the junction unmatched. CDR3 length: 14 residues. The CDR3 sequence is CSARGTSGTETQYF. The CDR3 nucleotides are TGCAGTGCTAGAGGGACTAGCGGGACAGAGACCCAGTACTTC.

Ten or more counts support this clonotype. The V gene is TRBV2, the J gene TRBJ2-1; no reliable D call. Trimming left V 6 bases short and J 2 bases short, with 2 bases between. Looked up from germline, CDR1 is SNHLY and CDR2 is FYNNEI. The CDR3 extends over 11 amino acids. DNA of the CDR3: TGTGCCAGCAGGACCTACAATGAGCAGTTCTTC. This encodes CASRTYNEQFF.

This clonotype was found many times. The V and J genes are TRBV6-1 and TRBJ1-2, with TRBD1 identical over 7 bases. Germline CDR1 is MNHNS and CDR2 is SASEGT. This CDR3 comprises 15 residues. V was pared by 1 base and J by 8 bases, with 10 bases of the junction left unmatched. CDR3 nucleotide sequence: TGTGCCAGCAGTGAAGTGGGGGACAGTGGCAGGGGCTACACCTTC. Protein sequence: CASSEVGDSGRGYTF.

Ten or more counts support this clonotype. The chain is built from TRBV5-5 and TRBJ1-2; D is unclear. CDR1 and CDR2 (germline): SGHKS, YYEKEE (reference sequence). V lost 3 bases and J 0 bases, leaving 6 bases between the germline ends. CDR3 size: 13 residues. The CDR3 sequence is CASSSLANYGYTF. The CDR3 nucleotides are TGTGCCAGCAGCTCACTAGCTAACTATGGCTACACCTTC.